A single sample gave rise to the 2 T cell receptor beta chains below, sequenced in a study of T cell responses to AZD1222 COVID-19 vaccine. This table comes from immunoSEQ multiplex PCR, and its TCRdb copy is limited to in-frame clones, with some not included. The data contain just under 150,000 clones, roughly 88% of them seen just once; the ten biggest clones take up approximately 5.6%. The source was peripheral blood, collected 28 days after the second dose of the MenACWY control vaccine. These receptor sequences come from an adult who received the MenACWY meningococcal vaccine as a control.

This sequence joins TRBV7-3 and TRBJ2-5; 9 bases align to TRBD2. The length of the CDR3 is 15 residues. CDR1 is SGHTA, CDR2 FQGTGA, per germline. J gave up 2 bases and V 5 bases, and 6 bases lay outside the gene matches. The CDR3 reads CASSRGTSRQETQYF. In DNA form, the CDR3 reads TGTGCCAGCAGCCGAGGGACTAGCAGACAAGAGACCCAGTACTTC.

V is TRBV7-2 and J is TRBJ1-2; 7 bases align to TRBD1. This CDR3 is built from 18 residues. With V trimmed by 5 bases and J by 7 bases, 22 bases remained unmatched. The germline V gene encodes CDR1 SGHTA and CDR2 FQGNSA. The CDR3: CASSLRNLRTGPLPGYTF. CDR3 DNA: TGTGCCAGCAGCCTAAGAAATCTACGGACAGGCCCTCTACCTGGCTACACCTTC. The variable domain in full, with the rest retrieved from reference TRBV7-2 and TRBJ1-2, is GAGVSQSPSNKVTEKGKDVELRCDPISGHTALYWYRQSLGQGLEFLIYFQGNSAPDKSGLPSDRFSAERTGGSVSTLTIQRTQQEDSAVYLCASSLRNLRTGPLPGYTFGSGTRLTVV.